These T cell receptor beta chains were read from a single sample in a study of T cells in Graves' hyperthyroidism and ophthalmopathy. TCRdb recomputed calls from the multiplex PCR reads with MiXCR, one row per CDR3 protein. The sample lists nearly 250,000 distinct CDR3 sequences, 24% occurring once. The sequenced sample consisted of blood. The receptors were sampled from a middle-aged woman with Graves' ophthalmopathy. The CDR3 runs from the conserved cysteine through the conserved F or W. The order of the fields is D gene, V gene, clone size, J gene, CDR3 DNA, CDR3 protein. A D gene is named only where the DNA matches it firmly. Rows may omit the clone size; those that give it use once, few, many or a size class.

.	TRBV6-1	.	TRBJ1-5	TGTGCCAGCAGAGTCTTTAGCAATCAGCCCCAGCATTTT	CASRVFSNQPQHF
.	TRBV5-4	many	TRBJ1-1	TGTGCCAGCAGCTTTTTGCAGGGTCTGGGAACTGAAGCTTTCTTT	CASSFLQGLGTEAFF
TRBD1	TRBV6-1	many	TRBJ2-5	TGTGCCAGCAAGGAAGCAGCTTGGACAGGGCAGACAAAGACCCAGTACTTC	CASKEAAWTGQTKTQYF
.	TRBV20-1	many	TRBJ2-5	TGCAGTGCTATATCGGGACGTGGGGAGGAGACCCAGTACTTC	CSAISGRGEETQYF
TRBD2	TRBV5-1	many	TRBJ2-5	TGCGCCAGCAGCTTGTTGGGACTAGAACGGGAGACCCAGTACTTC	CASSLLGLERETQYF
TRBD1	TRBV2	many	TRBJ1-1	TGTGCCAGCAGATCAACGTGGGGACAGGGGGCGGACACTGAAGCTTTCTTT	CASRSTWGQGADTEAFF
.	TRBV2	many	TRBJ1-1	TGTGCCAGCCGTTGGGGGGCGGACACTGAAGCTTTCTTT	CASRWGADTEAFF
TRBD1	TRBV25-1	.	TRBJ2-5	TGTGCCAGCAGCACCAGGGGGATCCAAGAGACCCAGTACTTC	CASSTRGIQETQYF
.	TRBV24-1	few	TRBJ1-2	TGTGCCACCAGTGATTTGGCAGAAAGGGATGGCTACACCTTC	CATSDLAERDGYTF
.	TRBV6-1	many	TRBJ1-1	TGTGCCAGCAGTGAAACGGGTGTCACTGAAGCTTTCTTT	CASSETGVTEAFF
.	TRBV12-3/TRBV12-4	many	TRBJ1-1	TGTGCCAGCACCCTTGGGGGAGGGTTGGGCACTGAAGCTTTCTTT	CASTLGGGLGTEAFF
.	TRBV30	many	TRBJ2-7	TGTGCCTGGATAAGGGGGGGATACGAGCAGTACTTC	CAWIRGGYEQYF
TRBD2	TRBV15	.	TRBJ2-5	TGTGCCACCAGCGACGGACTAGCGGGAGACGGAAAGACCCAGTACTTC	CATSDGLAGDGKTQYF
.	TRBV29-1	many	TRBJ1-1	TGCAGCGTTACCGGCAGGGGCGGGGGGTGGAACACTGAAGCTTTCTTT	CSVTGRGGGWNTEAFF
.	TRBV28	many	TRBJ2-6	TGTGCCAGCGCGCGCTCTGGGGCCAACGTCCTGACTTTC	CASARSGANVLTF
.	TRBV20-1	many	TRBJ1-1	TGCAGTGCCGGACGCTTGAACACTGAAGCTTTCTTT	CSAGRLNTEAFF
TRBD1	TRBV12-3/TRBV12-4	.	TRBJ2-7	TGTGCCAGCAACAATTTGGGACAGCCCTACGAGCAGTACTTC	CASNNLGQPYEQYF
TRBD1	TRBV30	.	TRBJ1-2	TGTGCCTGGAGTCCCGGCAGGGGGATAGGGGGCTACACCTTC	CAWSPGRGIGGYTF
.	TRBV6-1	many	TRBJ1-2	TGTGCCAGCAGTGTCCTTGGGTACGGCTACACCTTC	CASSVLGYGYTF
.	TRBV10-3	many	TRBJ1-6	TGTGCCATCAGTGAAGGGGCGTCGGGTATTTCACCCCTCCACTTT	CAISEGASGISPLHF
.	TRBV2	many	TRBJ1-2	TGTGCCAGCAGTGAAGGGCGGCGGACAAGTGGCTACACCTTC	CASSEGRRTSGYTF
.	TRBV6-1	many	TRBJ2-7	TGTGCCAGCATATTCGGGGGGCCCCATTCCTACGAGCAGTACTTC	CASIFGGPHSYEQYF
.	TRBV24-1	.	TRBJ2-5	TGTGCCACCAGTGATTTGGACGGTCGGGGAGAGACCCAGTACTTC	CATSDLDGRGETQYF
TRBD2	TRBV3-1	many	TRBJ2-2	TGTGCCAGCAGCCAAGGGACTAGCGTCACCGGGGAGCTGTTTTTT	CASSQGTSVTGELFF
TRBD1	TRBV28	many	TRBJ1-2	TGTGCCAGCAGTGCCCCCGGGACAGGCGGAACTAACTATGGCTACACCTTC	CASSAPGTGGTNYGYTF
.	TRBV28	many	TRBJ1-2	TGTGCCAGCAGTTCGTATCCAAATGGCTACACCTTC	CASSSYPNGYTF
.	TRBV12-3/TRBV12-4	.	TRBJ1-1	TGTGCCAGCAGTGCAAGGGGGTTGAGCACTGAAGCTTTCTTT	CASSARGLSTEAFF
.	TRBV9	many	TRBJ1-1	TGTGCCAGCACCCAACCCGACCTACCAGGTTCAGCTTTCTTT	CASTQPDLPGSAFF
.	TRBV6-1	.	TRBJ1-1	TGTGCCATCCCTAGGGTCGCGGGCACTGAAGCTTTCTTT	CAIPRVAGTEAFF
.	TRBV6-1	.	TRBJ1-3	TGTGCCAGCAGTGTCGGGGCGATTGGAAACACCATATATTTT	CASSVGAIGNTIYF
.	TRBV9	.	TRBJ2-2	TGTGCCAGCAGCGAAGTCCCAGCTAACACCGGGGAGCTGTTTTTT	CASSEVPANTGELFF
.	TRBV2	many	TRBJ1-5	TGTGCCAGCACCCCGGGGAGTCAGCCCCAGCATTTT	CASTPGSQPQHF
.	TRBV18	many	TRBJ2-5	TGTGCCAGCTCACCACGCGAGGGGATCCAAGAGACCCAGTACTTC	CASSPREGIQETQYF
.	TRBV18	.	TRBJ1-1	TGTGCCAGCTCACCGGTATTATTTCAGGGCGGGAACACTGAAGCTTTCTTT	CASSPVLFQGGNTEAFF
TRBD1	TRBV29-1	many	TRBJ1-2	TGCAGCGTTGATTCTTCGGGACAGGGTTGGGGCTATGGCTACACCTTC	CSVDSSGQGWGYGYTF
.	TRBV29-1	many	TRBJ2-2	TGCAGCGTTGAAGGTGCCCTAGCGACCCCAGAGGACACCGGGGAGCTGTTTTTT	CSVEGALATPEDTGELFF
.	TRBV3-1	many	TRBJ2-7	TGTGCCAGCAGTCGAGCAGGGCGGGAGCAGTACTTC	CASSRAGREQYF
.	TRBV11-1	many	TRBJ2-2	TGTGCCAGCAGGCCCCCGACCGGGGTTGGGAACGGGGAGCTGTTTTTT	CASRPPTGVGNGELFF
TRBD1	TRBV12-3/TRBV12-4	.	TRBJ2-7	TGTGCCAGCAGGCCAAACAGGGGGGAGGTCTACGAGCAGTACTTC	CASRPNRGEVYEQYF
.	TRBV20-1	few	TRBJ2-5	TGCAGTGCCGTACTCGATGAGACCCAGTACTTC	CSAVLDETQYF
TRBD1	TRBV27	many	TRBJ1-2	TGTGCCAGCAGCACCGGCATGGACAGGGAGTATTATGGCTACACCTTC	CASSTGMDREYYGYTF
TRBD2	TRBV6-2/TRBV6-3	.	TRBJ2-7	TGTGCCAGCAGTCGGTCGGGACTAGCGGGAGGAAGCTCCTACGAGCAGTACTTC	CASSRSGLAGGSSYEQYF
TRBD2	TRBV28	.	TRBJ2-5	TGTGCCAGCAGTTCCGGGACTAGGGTACAAGAGACCCAGTACTTC	CASSSGTRVQETQYF
.	TRBV28	.	TRBJ2-7	TGTGCCAGCACTCCAAACTCCTACGAGCAGTACTTC	CASTPNSYEQYF
.	TRBV24-1	many	TRBJ2-2	TGTGCCACCAGTGATTTCGGGGTCGGGGAGCTGTTTTTT	CATSDFGVGELFF
.	TRBV5-1	many	TRBJ2-5	TGCGCCAGCAGCTTCGTATCAGGAGCGGAGACCCAGTACTTC	CASSFVSGAETQYF
TRBD2	TRBV6-1	many	TRBJ2-3	TGTGCCAGCACGGCGGGAGCGGGCACAGATACGCAGTATTTT	CASTAGAGTDTQYF
.	TRBV20-1	many	TRBJ1-5	TGCAGTGCTAGAGATGGTCACGCACCGACCAGATATAGCAATCAGCCCCAGCATTTT	CSARDGHAPTRYSNQPQHF
.	TRBV6-5	many	TRBJ1-1	TGTGCCAGCACCCTCGTCAACACTGAAGCTTTCTTT	CASTLVNTEAFF
.	TRBV4-2	many	TRBJ2-5	TGTGCCAGCAGCCAATGGGTAGGCGAGACCCAGTACTTC	CASSQWVGETQYF
TRBD1	TRBV20-1	many	TRBJ1-1	TGCAGTGCTAGAGCCGGACTCGAACAGGGGCGAGGGCCTGAAGCTTTCTTT	CSARAGLEQGRGPEAFF
.	TRBV19	.	TRBJ2-7	TGTGCCAGTACTGCCCACCATGAGGGCTCCTACGAGCAGTCCTTC	CASTAHHEGSYEQSF
TRBD1	TRBV12-3/TRBV12-4	once	TRBJ1-1	TGTGCCAGCAGCCAGGGACAGGGGCCAGCTTTCTTT	CASSQGQGPAFF
.	TRBV28	many	TRBJ1-5	TGTGCCAGCAGTTTATACCGAGGGCACGGGAGGGGACGTAGCAATCAGCCCCAGCATTTT	CASSLYRGHGRGRSNQPQHF
TRBD1	TRBV30	many	TRBJ2-7	TGTGCCTGGAGTGTAACAGGGGGCGTTTACGAGCAGTACTTC	CAWSVTGGVYEQYF
TRBD2	TRBV20-1	many	TRBJ2-2	TGCAGTGCACTGACTAGCGGGGAGACCGGGGAGCTGTTTTTT	CSALTSGETGELFF